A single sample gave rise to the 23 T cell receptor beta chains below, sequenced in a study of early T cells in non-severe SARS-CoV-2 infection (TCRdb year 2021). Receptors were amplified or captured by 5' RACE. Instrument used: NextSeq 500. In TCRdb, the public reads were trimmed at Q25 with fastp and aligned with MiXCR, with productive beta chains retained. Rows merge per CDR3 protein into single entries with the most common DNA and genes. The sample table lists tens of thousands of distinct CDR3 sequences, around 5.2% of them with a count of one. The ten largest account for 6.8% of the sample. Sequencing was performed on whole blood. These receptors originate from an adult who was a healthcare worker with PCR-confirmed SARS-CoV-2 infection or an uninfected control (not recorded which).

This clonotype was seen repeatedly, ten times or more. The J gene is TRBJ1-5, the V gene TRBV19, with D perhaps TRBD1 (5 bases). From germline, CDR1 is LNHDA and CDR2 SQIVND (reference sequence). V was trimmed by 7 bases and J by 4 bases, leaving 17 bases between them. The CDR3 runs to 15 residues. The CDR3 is CASTPPGAVNQPQHF. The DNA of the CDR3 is TGTGCCAGTACCCCACCTGGGGCAGTTAATCAGCCCCAGCATTTT. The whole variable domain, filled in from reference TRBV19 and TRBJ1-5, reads DGGITQSPKYLFRKEGQNVTLSCEQNLNHDAMYWYRQDPGQGLRLIYYSQIVNDFQKGDIAEGYSVSREKKESFPLTVTSAQKNPTAFYLCASTPPGAVNQPQHFGDGTRLSIL.

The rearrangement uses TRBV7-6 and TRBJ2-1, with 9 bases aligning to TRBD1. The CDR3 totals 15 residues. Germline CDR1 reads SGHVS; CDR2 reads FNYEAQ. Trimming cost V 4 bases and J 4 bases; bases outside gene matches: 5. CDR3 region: CASSSGQGPYNEQFF. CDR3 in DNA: TGTGCCAGCAGCTCGGGACAGGGACCATACAATGAGCAGTTCTTC.

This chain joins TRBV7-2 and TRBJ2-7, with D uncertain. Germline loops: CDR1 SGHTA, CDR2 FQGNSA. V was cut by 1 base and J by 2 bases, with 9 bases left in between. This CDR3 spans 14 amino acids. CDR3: CASSLDGFAYEQYF. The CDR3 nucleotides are TGTGCCAGCAGCTTAGACGGGTTCGCCTACGAGCAGTACTTC.

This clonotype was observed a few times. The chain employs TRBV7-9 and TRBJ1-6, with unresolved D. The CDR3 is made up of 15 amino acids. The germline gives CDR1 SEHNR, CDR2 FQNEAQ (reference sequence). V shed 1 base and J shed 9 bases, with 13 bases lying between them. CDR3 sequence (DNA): TGTGCCAGCAGCTTAGTAATCCATCCCGGTTCACCCCTCCACTTT. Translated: CASSLVIHPGSPLHF.

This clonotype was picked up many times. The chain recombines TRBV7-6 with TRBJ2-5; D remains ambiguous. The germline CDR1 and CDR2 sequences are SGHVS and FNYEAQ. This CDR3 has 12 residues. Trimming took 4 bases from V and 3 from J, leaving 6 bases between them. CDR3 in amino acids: CASSSDEETQYF. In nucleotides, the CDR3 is TGTGCCAGCAGCTCGGACGAAGAGACCCAGTACTTC.

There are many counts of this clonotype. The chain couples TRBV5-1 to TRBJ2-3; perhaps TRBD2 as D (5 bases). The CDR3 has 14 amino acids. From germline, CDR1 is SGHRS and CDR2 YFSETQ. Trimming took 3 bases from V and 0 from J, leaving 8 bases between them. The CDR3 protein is CASSSGLSTDTQYF. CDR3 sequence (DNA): TGCGCCAGCAGCTCGGGGTTGAGCACAGATACGCAGTATTTT.

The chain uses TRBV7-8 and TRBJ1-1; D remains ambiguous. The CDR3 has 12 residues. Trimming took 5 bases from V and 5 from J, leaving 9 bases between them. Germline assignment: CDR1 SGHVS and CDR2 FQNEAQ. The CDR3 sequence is CASSPQVTEAFF. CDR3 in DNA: TGTGCCAGCAGCCCCCAAGTTACTGAAGCTTTCTTT.

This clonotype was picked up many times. CDR3 loop: CASSPSMGSYHSYNEQFF. In DNA, the CDR3 is TGTGCCAGCAGCCCAAGCATGGGTTCATATCACTCCTACAATGAGCAGTTCTTC. The V call is TRBV11-3, the J call TRBJ2-1; the D is unclear. The V and J ends lost 5 bases and 0 bases respectively, with 20 bases between them. CDR3 length equals 18 residues. CDR1 SGHNT and CDR2 YENEEA come from the germline V gene. Full variable domain (missing parts from reference TRBV11-3 and TRBJ2-1): EAGVVQSPRYKIIEKKQPVAFWCNPISGHNTLYWYLQNLGQGPELLIRYENEEAVDDSQLPKDRFSAERLKGVDSTLKIQPAELGDSAVYLCASSPSMGSYHSYNEQFFGPGTRLTVL.

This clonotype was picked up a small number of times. CDR3 sequence: CSARRLAGFPDEQYF. For the CDR3, the DNA is TGCAGTGCTCGTAGACTAGCGGGGTTCCCCGACGAGCAGTACTTC. The V gene is TRBV20-1, the J gene TRBJ2-7; TRBD2 matches at 11 bases. The V segment lost 5 bases and the J segment 5 bases; nucleotides outside the gene matches: 11. Germline V CDR1 and CDR2: DFQATT, SNEGSKA (reference sequence). The CDR3 consists of 15 residues.

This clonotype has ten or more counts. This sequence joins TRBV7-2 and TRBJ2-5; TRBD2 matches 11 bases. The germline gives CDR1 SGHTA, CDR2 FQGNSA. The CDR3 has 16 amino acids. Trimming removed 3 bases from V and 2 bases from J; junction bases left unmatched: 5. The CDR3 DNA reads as TGTGCCAGCAGCTTCTCTATAGCGGGGGGGCAAGAGACCCAGTACTTC. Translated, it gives CASSFSIAGGQETQYF. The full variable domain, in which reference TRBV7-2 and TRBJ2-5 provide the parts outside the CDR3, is GAGVSQSPSNKVTEKGKDVELRCDPISGHTALYWYRQSLGQGLEFLIYFQGNSAPDKSGLPSDRFSAERTGGSVSTLTIQRTQQEDSAVYLCASSFSIAGGQETQYFGPGTRLLVL.

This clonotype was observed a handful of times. The CDR3, as DNA: TGTGCCACCAGCAGGGGACAGAATAATTCACCCCTCCACTTT. Amino acid sequence: CATSRGQNNSPLHF. This chain links TRBV15 with TRBJ1-6; TRBD1 agrees at 7 bases. Germline loops: CDR1 LNHNV, CDR2 YYDKDF (reference sequence). J lost 5 bases, V lost 3 bases, and 1 base had no gene match. This CDR3 has 14 residues.

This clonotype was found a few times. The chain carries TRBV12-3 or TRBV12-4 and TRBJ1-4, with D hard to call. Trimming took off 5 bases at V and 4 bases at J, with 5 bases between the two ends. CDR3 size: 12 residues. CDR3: CASSPGNEKLFF. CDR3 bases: TGTGCCAGCAGTCCCGGTAATGAAAAACTGTTTTTT.

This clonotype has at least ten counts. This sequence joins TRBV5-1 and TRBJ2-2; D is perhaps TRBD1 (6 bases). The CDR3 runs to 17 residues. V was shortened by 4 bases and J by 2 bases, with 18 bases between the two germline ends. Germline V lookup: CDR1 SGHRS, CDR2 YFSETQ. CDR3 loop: CASSPRLGTLNTGELFF. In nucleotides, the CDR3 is TGCGCCAGCAGCCCGCGGTTGGGGACACTCAACACCGGGGAGCTGTTTTTT.

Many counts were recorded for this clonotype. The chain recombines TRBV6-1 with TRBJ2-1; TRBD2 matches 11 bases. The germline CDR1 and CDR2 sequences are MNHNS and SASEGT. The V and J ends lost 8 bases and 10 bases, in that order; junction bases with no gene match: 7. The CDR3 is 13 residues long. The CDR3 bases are TGTGCCAGCGTCGGGACTAGCGGTACCGAGCAGTTCTTC. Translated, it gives CASVGTSGTEQFF.

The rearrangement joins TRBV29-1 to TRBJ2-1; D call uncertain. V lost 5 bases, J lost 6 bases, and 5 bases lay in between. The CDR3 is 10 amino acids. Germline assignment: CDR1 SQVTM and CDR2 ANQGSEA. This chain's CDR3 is CSVIRNEQFF. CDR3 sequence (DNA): TGCAGCGTTATCCGCAATGAGCAGTTCTTC.

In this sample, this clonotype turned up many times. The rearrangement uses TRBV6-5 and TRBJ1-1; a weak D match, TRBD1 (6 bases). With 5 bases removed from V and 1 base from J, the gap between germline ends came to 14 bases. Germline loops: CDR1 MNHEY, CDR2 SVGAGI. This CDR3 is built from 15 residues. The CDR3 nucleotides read TGTGCCAGCAGTAAACGGCAGGGGAAGAACACTGAAGCTTTCTTT. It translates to CASSKRQGKNTEAFF.

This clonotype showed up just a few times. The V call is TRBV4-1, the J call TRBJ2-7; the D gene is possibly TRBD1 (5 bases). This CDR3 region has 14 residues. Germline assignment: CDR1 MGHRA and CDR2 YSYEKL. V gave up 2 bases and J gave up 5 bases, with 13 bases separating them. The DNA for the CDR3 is TGCGCCAGCAGCCAACGCGCAGGGATTAACGAGCAGTACTTC. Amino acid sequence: CASSQRAGINEQYF.

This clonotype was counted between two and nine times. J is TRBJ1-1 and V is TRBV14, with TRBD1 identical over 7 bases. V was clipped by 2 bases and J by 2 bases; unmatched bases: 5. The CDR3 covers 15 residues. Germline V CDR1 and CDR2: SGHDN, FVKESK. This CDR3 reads CASSQLDRPNTEAFF. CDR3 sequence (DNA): TGTGCCAGCAGCCAATTGGACAGGCCCAACACTGAAGCTTTCTTT.

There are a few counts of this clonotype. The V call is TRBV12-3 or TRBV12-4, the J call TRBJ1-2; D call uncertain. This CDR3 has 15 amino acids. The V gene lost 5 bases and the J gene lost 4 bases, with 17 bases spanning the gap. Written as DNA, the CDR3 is TGTGCCAGCAGTGTTACCGGGCCCTTGGGCTATGGCTACACCTTC. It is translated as CASSVTGPLGYGYTF.

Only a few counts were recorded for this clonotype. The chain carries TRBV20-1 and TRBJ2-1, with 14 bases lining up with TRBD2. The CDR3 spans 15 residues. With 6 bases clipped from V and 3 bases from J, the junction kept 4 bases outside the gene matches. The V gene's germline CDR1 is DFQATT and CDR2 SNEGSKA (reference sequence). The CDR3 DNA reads TGCAGTGCCTCTGGACTAGCGGGGGGCTACAATGAGCAGTTCTTC. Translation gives CSASGLAGGYNEQFF.

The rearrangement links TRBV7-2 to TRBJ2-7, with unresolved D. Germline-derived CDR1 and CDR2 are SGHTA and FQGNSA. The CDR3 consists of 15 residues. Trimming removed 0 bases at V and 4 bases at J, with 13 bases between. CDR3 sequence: CASSLAHGRVYEQYF. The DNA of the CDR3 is TGTGCCAGCAGCTTAGCGCACGGCAGAGTTTACGAGCAGTACTTC. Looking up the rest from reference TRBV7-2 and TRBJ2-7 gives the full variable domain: GAGVSQSPSNKVTEKGKDVELRCDPISGHTALYWYRQSLGQGLEFLIYFQGNSAPDKSGLPSDRFSAERTGGSVSTLTIQRTQQEDSAVYLCASSLAHGRVYEQYFGPGTRLTVT.

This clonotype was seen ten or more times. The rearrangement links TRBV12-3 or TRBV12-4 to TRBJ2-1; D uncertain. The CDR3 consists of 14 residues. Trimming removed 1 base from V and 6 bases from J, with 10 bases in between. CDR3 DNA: TGTGCCAGCAGTTTAGAAGGCAGATTCAATGAGCAGTTCTTC. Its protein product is CASSLEGRFNEQFF.

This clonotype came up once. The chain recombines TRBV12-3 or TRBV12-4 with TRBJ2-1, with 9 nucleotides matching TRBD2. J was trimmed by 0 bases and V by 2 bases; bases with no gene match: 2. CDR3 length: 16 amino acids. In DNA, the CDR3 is TGTGCCAGCAGTTTATCAGCGGGGGGCTCCTACAATGAGCAGTTCTTC. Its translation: CASSLSAGGSYNEQFF.